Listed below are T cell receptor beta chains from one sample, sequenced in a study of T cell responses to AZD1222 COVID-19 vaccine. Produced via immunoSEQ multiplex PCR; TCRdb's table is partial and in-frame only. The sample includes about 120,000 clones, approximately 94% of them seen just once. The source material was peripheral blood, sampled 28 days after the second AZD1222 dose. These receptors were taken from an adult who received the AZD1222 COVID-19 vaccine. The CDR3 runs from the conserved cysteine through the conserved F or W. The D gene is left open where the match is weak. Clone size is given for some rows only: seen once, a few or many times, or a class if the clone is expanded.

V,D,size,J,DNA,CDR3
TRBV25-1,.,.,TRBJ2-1,TGTGCCAGCAGTGAATACAAGGGCCCGGCCGGGGGTGAGCAGTTCTTC,CASSEYKGPAGGEQFF
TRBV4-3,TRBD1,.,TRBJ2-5,TGCGCCAGCAGCCAAGATACCGGGACAGGGTCAGAGACCCAGTACTTC,CASSQDTGTGSETQYF
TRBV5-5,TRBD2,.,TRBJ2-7,TGTGCCAGCAGCACCCTTAGCGGGAGGGTCGCGCAGTACTTC,CASSTLSGRVAQYF
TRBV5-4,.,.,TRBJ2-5,TGTGCCAGCAGCTTGGCTGGTCGAGGTCAAGAGACCCAGTACTTC,CASSLAGRGQETQYF
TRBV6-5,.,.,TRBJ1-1,TGTGCCAGCAGAGAGAACGGGGGGCAGAACACTGAAGCTTTCTTT,CASRENGGQNTEAFF
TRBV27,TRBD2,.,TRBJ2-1,TGTGCCAGCAGTCGGATGGGACTACGTAATGAGCAGTTCTTC,CASSRMGLRNEQFF
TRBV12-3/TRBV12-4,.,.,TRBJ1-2,TGTGCCAGCAGTTTCCCAACAGGGAGTGGCTACACCTTC,CASSFPTGSGYTF
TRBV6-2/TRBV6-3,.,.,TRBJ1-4,TGTGCCAGCAGCCTCGACGGACTTGAAAAACTGTTTTTT,CASSLDGLEKLFF
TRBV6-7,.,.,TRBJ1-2,TGTGCCAGCAGTTACTACACAGGGCCCAACTATGGCTACACCTTC,CASSYYTGPNYGYTF
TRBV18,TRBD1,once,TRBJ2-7,TGTGCCAGCTCATCAACCACAGGGGTCCCCGAGGACGAGCAGTACTTC,CASSSTTGVPEDEQYF
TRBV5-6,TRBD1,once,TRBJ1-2,TGTGCCAGCAGCTTGGACAGGGGAGCTAACTATGGCTACACCTTC,CASSLDRGANYGYTF
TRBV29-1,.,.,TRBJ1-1,TGCAGCGCCGACAGGTCGGACACTGAAGCTTTCTTT,CSADRSDTEAFF
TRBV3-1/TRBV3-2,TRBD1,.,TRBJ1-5,TGTGCCAGCAGCTTAAACAGGGGGCGTCAGCCCCAGCATTTT,CASSLNRGRQPQHF
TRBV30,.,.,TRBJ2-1,TGTGCCTGGAGTGTGGGACGGCGGGCCTACAATGAGCAGTTCTTC,CAWSVGRRAYNEQFF
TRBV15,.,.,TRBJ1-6,TGTGCCACCAGCAGAGGTGCCAGAGATAATTCACCCCTCCACTTT,CATSRGARDNSPLHF
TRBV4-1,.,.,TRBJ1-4,TGCGCCAGCAGCCAAGGGGTAGCGGCTAGAATTGCAACTAATGAAAAACTGTTTTTT,CASSQGVAARIATNEKLFF
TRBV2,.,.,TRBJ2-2,TGTGCCAGCAGTGAAGTGTTAGTTGCCGGGGAGCTGTTTTTT,CASSEVLVAGELFF
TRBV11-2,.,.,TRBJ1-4,TGTGCCAGCAGCTTTGGCGGTGCAACTAATGAAAAACTGTTTTTT,CASSFGGATNEKLFF
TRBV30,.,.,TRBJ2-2,TGTGCCTGGAGTGTAAGGGGCGCCGGGGAGCTGTTTTTT,CAWSVRGAGELFF
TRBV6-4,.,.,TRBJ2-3,TGTGCCAGCAGTCCGGGAAGAAGCACAGATACGCAGTATTTT,CASSPGRSTDTQYF
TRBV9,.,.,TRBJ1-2,TGTGCCAGCAGCTACGACGGGTCCTATGGCTACACCTTC,CASSYDGSYGYTF
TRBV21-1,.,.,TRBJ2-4,TGTGCCAGCAGCAAAGCCCGGCCAAGACTAGAACGAGGGGGTTGTAGAAACATTCAGTACTTC,CASSKARPRLERGGCRNIQYF
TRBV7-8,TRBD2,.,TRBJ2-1,TGTGCCAGCAGCCGGACTAGCGGGGGGTGGAATGAGCAGTTCTTC,CASSRTSGGWNEQFF
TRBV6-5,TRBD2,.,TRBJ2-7,TGTGCCAGCAGTCGAGGACTAGCCGCCTCCTACGAGCAGTACTTC,CASSRGLAASYEQYF
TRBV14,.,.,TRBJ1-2,TGTGCCAGCAGCCAAGTTGGGGCGGCGGTAAACTATGGCTACACCTTC,CASSQVGAAVNYGYTF
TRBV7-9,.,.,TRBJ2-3,TGTGCCAGCAGCCGGGGGTTGGCGGCAGATACGCAGTATTTT,CASSRGLAADTQYF
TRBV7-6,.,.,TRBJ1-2,TGTGCCAGCAGCTTTGACCCGGGCCTGGGGTATGGCTACACCTTC,CASSFDPGLGYGYTF
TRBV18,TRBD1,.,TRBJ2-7,TGTGCCAGCTCACGCGTATGGGACAGGGGAAGCGAGCAGTACTTC,CASSRVWDRGSEQYF
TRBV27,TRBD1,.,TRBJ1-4,TGTGCCAGCAGTCCGACAGGGGGCCGGTTAGCTAATGAAAAACTGTTTTTT,CASSPTGGRLANEKLFF
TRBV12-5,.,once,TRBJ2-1,TGTGCTAGTGGGGGGCAGGGGAGGACCTACAATGAGCAGTTCTTC,CASGGQGRTYNEQFF
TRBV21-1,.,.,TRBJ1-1,TGTGCCAGCAGCAAAGCCCAGATGAACACTGAAGCTTTCTTT,CASSKAQMNTEAFF
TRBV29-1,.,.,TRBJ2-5,TGCAGCGTTGGGGTGACAGGCGAAGAGACCCAGTACTTC,CSVGVTGEETQYF
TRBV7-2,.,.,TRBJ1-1,TGTGCCAGCAGACCGGGACACTTCACTGAAGCTTTCTTT,CASRPGHFTEAFF
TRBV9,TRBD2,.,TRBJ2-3,TGTGCCAGCAGCTTCAGACTAGCGGGAACCCTTCCCGATACGCAGTATTTT,CASSFRLAGTLPDTQYF
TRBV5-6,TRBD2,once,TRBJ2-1,TGTGCCAGCAGCTTACCCGGACTAGCAGATGAGCAGTTCTTC,CASSLPGLADEQFF
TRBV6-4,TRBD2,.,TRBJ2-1,TGTGCCAGCAGTGTCCACATTAGCGGGGCCTACAATGAGCAGTTCTTC,CASSVHISGAYNEQFF
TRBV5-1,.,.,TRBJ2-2,TGCGCCAGCAGCTTGGGCACGAACACCGGGGAGCTGTTTTTT,CASSLGTNTGELFF
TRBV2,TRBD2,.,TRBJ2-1,TGTGCCAGCTTGCGGGGGGGCCAGGGCAATGAGCAGTTCTTC,CASLRGGQGNEQFF
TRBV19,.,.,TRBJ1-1,TGTGCCAGTAGTAGGGTGGGGGACACTGAAGCTTTCTTT,CASSRVGDTEAFF
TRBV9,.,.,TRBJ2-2,TGTGCCAGCAGCGTGGGAGGGGGGAGCACCGGGGAGCTGTTTTTT,CASSVGGGSTGELFF